This T cell receptor (beta chain) appears in the sequencing data of a study of Ad26.COV2.S vaccination and SARS-CoV-2 variants. Clones were read by immunoSEQ multiplex PCR, and TCRdb kept only the in-frame ones, dropping some. The repertoire consists of 380,000 or so clones, with roughly nine tenths occurring once and the leading ten covering 6.4%. Trimming left V 1 base short and J 7 bases short, with 14 bases between. Germline V gene data show CDR1 as SGHDN and CDR2 as FVKESK. This CDR3 region has 16 residues. As for treatment: around 19 received Ad26.COV2.S at low or high dose, single or two shots; about 5 received placebo; per-sample allocation not given. After the first vaccine or placebo injection, samples were drawn on day 63.

The chain is built from TRBV14 and TRBJ1-6; possibly TRBD1 for D (6 bases). This clonotype was sampled from a person aged 18-60 years who received the Ad26.COV2.S COVID-19 vaccine or a placebo. The input for sequencing was peripheral blood, taken in a trial of Ad26.COV2.S vaccine versus placebo. The CDR3 is CASSQVFPGENSPLHF. The CDR3 nucleotides are TGTGCCAGCAGCCAAGTCTTTCCAGGGGAAAATTCACCCCTCCACTTT.